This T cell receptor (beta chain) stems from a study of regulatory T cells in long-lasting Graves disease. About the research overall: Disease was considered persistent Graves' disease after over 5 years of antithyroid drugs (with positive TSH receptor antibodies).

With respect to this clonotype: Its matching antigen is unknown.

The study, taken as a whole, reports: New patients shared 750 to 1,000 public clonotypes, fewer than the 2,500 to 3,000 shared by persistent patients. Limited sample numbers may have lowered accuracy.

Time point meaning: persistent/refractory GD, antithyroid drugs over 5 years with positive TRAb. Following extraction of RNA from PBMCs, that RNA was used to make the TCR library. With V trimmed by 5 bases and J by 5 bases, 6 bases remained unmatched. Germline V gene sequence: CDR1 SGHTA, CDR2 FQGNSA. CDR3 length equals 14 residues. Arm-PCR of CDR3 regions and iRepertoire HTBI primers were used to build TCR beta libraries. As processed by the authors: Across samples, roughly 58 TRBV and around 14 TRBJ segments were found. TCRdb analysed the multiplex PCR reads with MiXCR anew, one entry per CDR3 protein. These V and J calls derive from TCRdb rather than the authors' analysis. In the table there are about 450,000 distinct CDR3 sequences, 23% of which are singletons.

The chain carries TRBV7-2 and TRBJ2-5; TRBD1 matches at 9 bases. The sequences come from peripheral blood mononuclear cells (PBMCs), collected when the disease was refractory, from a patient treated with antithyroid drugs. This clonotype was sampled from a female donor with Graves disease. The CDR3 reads CASSPPGTGETQYF. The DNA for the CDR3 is TGTGCCAGCAGCCCCCCCGGGACAGGGGAGACCCAGTACTTC.